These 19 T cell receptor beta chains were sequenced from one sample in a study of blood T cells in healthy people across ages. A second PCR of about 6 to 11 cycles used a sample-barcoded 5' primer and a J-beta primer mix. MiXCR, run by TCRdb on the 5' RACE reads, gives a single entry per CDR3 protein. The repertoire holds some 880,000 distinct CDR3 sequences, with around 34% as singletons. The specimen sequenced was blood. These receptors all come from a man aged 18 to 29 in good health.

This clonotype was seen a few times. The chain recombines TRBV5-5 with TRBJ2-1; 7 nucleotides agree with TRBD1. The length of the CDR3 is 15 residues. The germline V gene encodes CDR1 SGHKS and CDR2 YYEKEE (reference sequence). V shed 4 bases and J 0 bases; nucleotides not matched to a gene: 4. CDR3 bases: TGTGCCAGCAGCGTCCGGGACAGCTCCTACAATGAGCAGTTCTTC. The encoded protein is CASSVRDSSYNEQFF.

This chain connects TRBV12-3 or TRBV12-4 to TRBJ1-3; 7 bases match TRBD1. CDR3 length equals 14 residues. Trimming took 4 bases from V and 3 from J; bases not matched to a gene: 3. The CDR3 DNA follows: TGTGCCAGCAGTTCCGGGACAGTTGGAAACACCATATATTTT. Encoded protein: CASSSGTVGNTIYF.

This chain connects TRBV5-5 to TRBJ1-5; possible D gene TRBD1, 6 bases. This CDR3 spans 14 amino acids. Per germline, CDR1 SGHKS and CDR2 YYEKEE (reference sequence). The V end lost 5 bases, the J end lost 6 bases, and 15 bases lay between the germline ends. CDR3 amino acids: CASSRDMGGQPQHF. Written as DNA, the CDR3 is TGTGCCAGCAGTCGGGACATGGGGGGTCAGCCCCAGCATTTT.

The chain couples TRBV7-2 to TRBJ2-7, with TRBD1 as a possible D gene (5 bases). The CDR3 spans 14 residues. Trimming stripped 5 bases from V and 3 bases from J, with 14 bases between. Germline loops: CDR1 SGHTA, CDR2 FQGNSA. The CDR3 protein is CASSPRAGYYEQYF. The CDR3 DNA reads TGTGCCAGCAGCCCCAGGGCTGGGTACTACGAGCAGTACTTC.

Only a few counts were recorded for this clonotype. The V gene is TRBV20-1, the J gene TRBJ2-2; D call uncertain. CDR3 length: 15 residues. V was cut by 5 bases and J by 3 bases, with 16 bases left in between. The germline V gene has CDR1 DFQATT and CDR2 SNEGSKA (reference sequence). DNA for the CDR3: TGCAGTGCTGTCCCAGCCCGCTTTGACACCGGGGAGCTGTTTTTT. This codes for CSAVPARFDTGELFF.

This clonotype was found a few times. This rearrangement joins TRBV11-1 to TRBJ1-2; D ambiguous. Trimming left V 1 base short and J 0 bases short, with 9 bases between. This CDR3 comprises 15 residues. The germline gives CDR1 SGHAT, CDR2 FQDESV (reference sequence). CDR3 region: CASSLGADPNYGYTF. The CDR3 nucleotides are TGTGCCAGCAGCTTAGGCGCAGATCCTAACTATGGCTACACCTTC.

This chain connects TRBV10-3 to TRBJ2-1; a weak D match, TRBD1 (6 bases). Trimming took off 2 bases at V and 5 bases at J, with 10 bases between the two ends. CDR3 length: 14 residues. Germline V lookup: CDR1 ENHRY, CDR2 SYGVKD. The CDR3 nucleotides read TGTGCCATCAGTGAGGAGACAGGTGACAATGAGCAGTTCTTC. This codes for CAISEETGDNEQFF.

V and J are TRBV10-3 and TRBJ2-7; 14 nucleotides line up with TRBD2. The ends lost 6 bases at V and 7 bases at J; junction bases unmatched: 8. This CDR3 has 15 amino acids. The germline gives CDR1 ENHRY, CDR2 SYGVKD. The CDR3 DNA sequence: TGTGCCATCAGCTTGGGACTAGCGGGGGACAATGAGCAGTACTTC. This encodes CAISLGLAGDNEQYF.

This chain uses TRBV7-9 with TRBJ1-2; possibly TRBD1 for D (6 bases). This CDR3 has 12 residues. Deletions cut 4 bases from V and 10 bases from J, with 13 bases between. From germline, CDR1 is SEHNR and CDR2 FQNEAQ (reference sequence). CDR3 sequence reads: CASSYSGDDYTF. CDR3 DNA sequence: TGTGCCAGCAGCTACTCAGGGGATGACTACACCTTC.

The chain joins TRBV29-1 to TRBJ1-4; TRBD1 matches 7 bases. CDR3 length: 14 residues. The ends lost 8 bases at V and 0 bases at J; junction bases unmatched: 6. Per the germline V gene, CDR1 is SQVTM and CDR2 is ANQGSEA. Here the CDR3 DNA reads TGCAGCATCCCAGGGACAGCAACTAATGAAAAACTGTTTTTT. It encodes CSIPGTATNEKLFF.

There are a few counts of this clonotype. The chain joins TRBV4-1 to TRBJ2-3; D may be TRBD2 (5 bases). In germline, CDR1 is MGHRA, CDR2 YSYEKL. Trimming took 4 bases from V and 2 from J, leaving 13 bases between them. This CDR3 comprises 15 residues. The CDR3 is CASSRQAEATDTQYF. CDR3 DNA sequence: TGCGCCAGCAGCCGGCAGGCGGAGGCCACAGATACGCAGTATTTT.

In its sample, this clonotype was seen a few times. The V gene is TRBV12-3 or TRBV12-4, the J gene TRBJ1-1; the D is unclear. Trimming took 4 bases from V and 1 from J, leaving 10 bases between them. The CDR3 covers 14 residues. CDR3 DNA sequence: TGTGCCAGCAGTTATCGTCCCGCGAACACTGAAGCTTTCTTT. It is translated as CASSYRPANTEAFF.

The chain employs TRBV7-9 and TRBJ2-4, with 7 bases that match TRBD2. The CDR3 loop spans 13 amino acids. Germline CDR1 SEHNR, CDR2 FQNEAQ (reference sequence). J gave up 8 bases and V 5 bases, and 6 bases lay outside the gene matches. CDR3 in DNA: TGTGCCAGCAGCGGATCCGCGGGAGACATTCAGTACTTC. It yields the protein CASSGSAGDIQYF.

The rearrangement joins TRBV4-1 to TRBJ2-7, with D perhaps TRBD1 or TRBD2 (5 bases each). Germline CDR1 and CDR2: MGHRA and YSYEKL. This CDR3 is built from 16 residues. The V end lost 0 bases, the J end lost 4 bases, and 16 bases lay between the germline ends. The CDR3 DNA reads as TGCGCCAGCAGCCAAGACGGGGCGACTGGACCATACGAGCAGTACTTC. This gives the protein CASSQDGATGPYEQYF.

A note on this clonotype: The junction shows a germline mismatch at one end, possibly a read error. In DNA form, the CDR3 reads TGCGCCAGCAGCCAAGTTATAGCAGGGAATGGCTGCACCTTC. Translated: CASSQVIAGNGCTF. The J gene is TRBJ1-2, the V gene TRBV4-1; TRBD1 is a possible D gene (5 bases). The CDR3 has 14 residues. Germline V gives CDR1 MGHRA, CDR2 YSYEKL.

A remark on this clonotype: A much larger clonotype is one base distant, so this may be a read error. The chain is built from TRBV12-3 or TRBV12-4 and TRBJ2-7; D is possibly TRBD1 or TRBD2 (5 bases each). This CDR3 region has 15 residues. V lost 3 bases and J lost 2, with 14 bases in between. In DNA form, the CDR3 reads TGTGCCAGCAGTTTCTTGCCGGGACGGACCTACGAGCAGTACTTC. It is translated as CASSFLPGRTYEQYF.

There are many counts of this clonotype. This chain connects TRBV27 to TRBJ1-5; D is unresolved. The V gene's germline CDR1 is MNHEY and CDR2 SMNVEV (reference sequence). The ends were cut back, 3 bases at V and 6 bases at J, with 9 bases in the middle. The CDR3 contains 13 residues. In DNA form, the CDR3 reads TGTGCCAGCAGTTTTGGGCGGGGTCAGCCCCAGCATTTT. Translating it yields CASSFGRGQPQHF.

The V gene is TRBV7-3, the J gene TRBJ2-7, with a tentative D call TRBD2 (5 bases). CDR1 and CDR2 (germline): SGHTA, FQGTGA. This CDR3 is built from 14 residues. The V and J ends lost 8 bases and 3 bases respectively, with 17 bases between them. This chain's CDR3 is CASADERAGYEQYF. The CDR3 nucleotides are TGTGCCAGCGCTGACGAGAGGGCGGGCTACGAGCAGTACTTC.

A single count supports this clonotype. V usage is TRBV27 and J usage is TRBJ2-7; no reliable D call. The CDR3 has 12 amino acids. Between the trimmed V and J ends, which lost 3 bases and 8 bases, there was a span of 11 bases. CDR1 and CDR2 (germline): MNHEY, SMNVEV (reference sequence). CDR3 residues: CASSFHLGKQYF. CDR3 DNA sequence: TGTGCCAGCAGTTTCCATCTTGGGAAGCAGTACTTC.